This T cell receptor (beta chain) was captured in a study of technical replicates of blood from a few donors. TCRdb's table, derived via immunoSEQ multiplex PCR, lists solely in-frame clones and lacks some. This sample carries roughly 80,000 clones, around nine tenths of them seen once, and the ten largest clones take about 0.41%. A note on this clone: Other DNA sequences in this specimen translate into the identical CDR3.

This TCR was sampled from a human donor in good health. Specimen: T cells isolated from PBMCs.

CDR3 sequence: CASSLGLAGDEQFF. CDR3 bases: TGCGCCAGCAGCTTGGGACTAGCGGGAGATGAGCAGTTCTTC. V usage is TRBV5-1 and J usage is TRBJ2-1; the match to TRBD2 covers 12 bases. With V trimmed by 0 bases and J by 8 bases, 0 bases remained unmatched. The CDR3 sequence is 14 residues long. Germline-derived CDR1 and CDR2 are SGHRS and YFSETQ.